Presented here are 4 T cell receptor beta chains from one specimen sequenced in a study of blood T cell repertoires in COVID-19. This table comes from immunoSEQ multiplex PCR, and its TCRdb copy is limited to in-frame clones, with some not included. The table records more than 300,000 clones, around 86% of them present only once. Input material: peripheral blood. The receptors were gathered from a woman in her fifties or sixties with COVID-19, enrolled during active disease.

This clone has just a few counts. This chain connects TRBV13 to TRBJ1-6; D not resolved. Trimming shortened V by 10 bases and J by 4 bases, and 14 bases separated the two germline ends. The CDR3 is made up of 14 amino acids. Germline V CDR1 and CDR2: PRHDT, FYEKMQ (reference sequence). The CDR3 protein is CATGYGEYNSPLHF. In DNA, the CDR3 is TGTGCCACCGGTTACGGAGAGTATAATTCACCCCTCCACTTT. The full variable domain, rest sourced from reference TRBV13 and TRBJ1-6, is AAGVIQSPRHLIKEKRETATLKCYPIPRHDTVYWYQQGPGQDPQFLISFYEKMQSDKGSIPDRFSAQQFSDYHSELNMSSLELGDSALYFCATGYGEYNSPLHFGNGTRLTVT.

This rearrangement joins TRBV30 to TRBJ1-1; D gene uncertain. This CDR3 has 14 amino acids. V lost 1 base to trimming and J lost 0 bases, with 9 bases between them. CDR1 is GTSNPN, CDR2 SVGIG, per germline (reference sequence). CDR3 nucleotide sequence: TGTGCCTGGAGTGCAGGATTGATGAACACTGAAGCTTTCTTT. Translating it yields CAWSAGLMNTEAFF.

The CDR3 DNA is TGTGCTAGTGGTTCCCCGAGGGACACCGGCATAGGGACCCAGTACTTC. Its protein is CASGSPRDTGIGTQYF. The chain combines TRBV12-5 with TRBJ2-5, with D possibly matching TRBD1 (6 bases). The germline V gene has CDR1 LGHNT and CDR2 FRNRAP. CDR3 size: 16 residues. V lost 4 bases and J lost 7, with 22 bases in between.

This clone is a singleton in its sample. V is TRBV4-2 and J is TRBJ1-5; D remains unclear. Germline V CDR1 and CDR2: LGHNA, YNFKEQ. The length of the CDR3 is 16 residues. Trimming took 1 base from V and 3 from J, leaving 13 bases between them. The CDR3 loop reads CASSQGVKRDNQPQHF. For the CDR3, the DNA is TGTGCCAGCAGCCAAGGCGTGAAGAGAGACAATCAGCCCCAGCATTTT.